Listed below are T cell receptor beta chains from one sample, sequenced in a study of T-cell memory formation after mild COVID-19. A single record per CDR3 protein comes from TCRdb applying MiXCR to the 5' RACE reads. The sample holds 530,000 or so distinct CDR3 sequences, roughly 17% seen once. Sequencing used PBMCs or a T cell subset sorted from them (not recorded which). The receptor set was obtained from an adult woman who had mild COVID-19 (a few samples of this study predate the infection). Cell type and time point are not known. CDR3s include the opening cysteine and the closing phenylalanine or tryptophan. The D gene is left open where the match is weak. Only part of the rows carry a size: once, few, many, or a class if the clone is expanded.

d_call: .; clone_size: few; v_call: TRBV12-3/TRBV12-4; j_call: TRBJ1-1; cdr3_nt: TGTGCCAGCAGAAGTTCCGGGAACACTGAAGCTTTCTTT; cdr3_aa: CASRSSGNTEAFF
d_call: .; clone_size: .; v_call: TRBV27; j_call: TRBJ1-2; cdr3_nt: TGTGCCAGCAGTCCCTCCGTGACCGGGACCGGACGCTATGGCTACACCTTC; cdr3_aa: CASSPSVTGTGRYGYTF
d_call: .; clone_size: .; v_call: TRBV24-1; j_call: TRBJ2-1; cdr3_nt: TGTGCCACCAGTGATGTAAGCATTGATTACAATGAGCAGTTCTTC; cdr3_aa: CATSDVSIDYNEQFF
d_call: TRBD1; clone_size: .; v_call: TRBV12-3/TRBV12-4; j_call: TRBJ2-7; cdr3_nt: TGTGCCAGCAGTCGGACAGGGCCCGGTCTCTACGAGCAGTACTTC; cdr3_aa: CASSRTGPGLYEQYF
d_call: TRBD1; clone_size: .; v_call: TRBV24-1; j_call: TRBJ1-2; cdr3_nt: TGTGCCACCAGTGATTGGTCGGGACAGGTGCATGGCTACACCTTC; cdr3_aa: CATSDWSGQVHGYTF
d_call: TRBD1; clone_size: .; v_call: TRBV28; j_call: TRBJ2-7; cdr3_nt: TGTGCCAGCAGGGAATGGACAGGGGGCTCCTACGAGCAGTACTTC; cdr3_aa: CASREWTGGSYEQYF
d_call: TRBD2; clone_size: once; v_call: TRBV7-6; j_call: TRBJ2-2; cdr3_nt: TGTGCCAGCAGTCTAGGGGCAATAGCGGGGGAGAACACCGGGGAGCTGTTTTTT; cdr3_aa: CASSLGAIAGENTGELFF
d_call: TRBD1; clone_size: few; v_call: TRBV5-5; j_call: TRBJ2-2; cdr3_nt: TGTGCCAGCAGCGGGCCGGGACAGCTGAACACCGGGGAGCTGTTTTTT; cdr3_aa: CASSGPGQLNTGELFF
d_call: .; clone_size: few; v_call: TRBV7-2; j_call: TRBJ1-1; cdr3_nt: TGTGCCAGCAGCCTAAACACGCTGGTGGGCGGGCGTCGAGCTTTCTTT; cdr3_aa: CASSLNTLVGGRRAFF
d_call: .; clone_size: .; v_call: TRBV19; j_call: TRBJ1-2; cdr3_nt: TGTGCCAGTAGTATCCCCTGGGAGGTAGATGGCTACACCTTC; cdr3_aa: CASSIPWEVDGYTF
d_call: .; clone_size: .; v_call: TRBV20-1; j_call: TRBJ1-1; cdr3_nt: TGCAGTGCTAGAGTGGGGGTGAACACTGAAGCTTTCTTT; cdr3_aa: CSARVGVNTEAFF
d_call: TRBD2; clone_size: few; v_call: TRBV29-1; j_call: TRBJ2-1; cdr3_nt: TGCAGCGCCCGTTGGAGCGGGAGGGCTAATGAGCAGTTCTTC; cdr3_aa: CSARWSGRANEQFF
d_call: .; clone_size: many; v_call: TRBV7-6; j_call: TRBJ2-5; cdr3_nt: TGTGCCAGCAGCTTGAAACCGCCACCGCAAGAGACCCAGTACTTC; cdr3_aa: CASSLKPPPQETQYF
d_call: TRBD1; clone_size: .; v_call: TRBV20-1; j_call: TRBJ2-2; cdr3_nt: TGCAGTGCTAGTCCACCAACAGGGGGAGGAAAGGGGACCGGGGAGCTGTTTTTT; cdr3_aa: CSASPPTGGGKGTGELFF
d_call: .; clone_size: few; v_call: TRBV25-1; j_call: TRBJ1-2; cdr3_nt: TGTGCCAGCAGTGAATGGTCAGGGAACTATGGCTACACCTTC; cdr3_aa: CASSEWSGNYGYTF
d_call: TRBD1; clone_size: .; v_call: TRBV10-3; j_call: TRBJ2-5; cdr3_nt: TGTGCCATCAAGGAGACAGGGCAAGAGACCCAGTACTTC; cdr3_aa: CAIKETGQETQYF
d_call: TRBD2; clone_size: few; v_call: TRBV5-1; j_call: TRBJ2-3; cdr3_nt: TGCGCCAGCAGCTCGGGACTAGCGGGGGGATGGACAGATACGCAGTATTTT; cdr3_aa: CASSSGLAGGWTDTQYF
d_call: .; clone_size: few; v_call: TRBV27; j_call: TRBJ2-2; cdr3_nt: TGTGCCAGCAGTTTAACCGGGAGTCCCGGGGAGCTGTTTTTT; cdr3_aa: CASSLTGSPGELFF
d_call: TRBD2; clone_size: few; v_call: TRBV20-1; j_call: TRBJ2-3; cdr3_nt: TGCAGTGCTCCCTGGGCGGGGGGGCCGGCAGATACGCAGTATTTT; cdr3_aa: CSAPWAGGPADTQYF
d_call: .; clone_size: .; v_call: TRBV2; j_call: TRBJ2-7; cdr3_nt: TGTGCCAGCAGCGGGACCCACCTTGGGTACGAGCAGTACTTC; cdr3_aa: CASSGTHLGYEQYF
d_call: .; clone_size: .; v_call: TRBV6-6; j_call: TRBJ1-1; cdr3_nt: TGTGCCAGCAGTCCACAGGAAAGGGGGGGCATGAACACTGAAGCTTTCTTT; cdr3_aa: CASSPQERGGMNTEAFF
d_call: .; clone_size: .; v_call: TRBV6-1; j_call: TRBJ2-3; cdr3_nt: TGTGCCAGCAGTGAAGGGGGTCACGGGGCAGATACGCAGTATTTT; cdr3_aa: CASSEGGHGADTQYF
d_call: .; clone_size: .; v_call: TRBV20-1; j_call: TRBJ2-1; cdr3_nt: TGCAGTGTCGGACTTTTGTCCTACAATGAGCAGTTCTTC; cdr3_aa: CSVGLLSYNEQFF
d_call: .; clone_size: .; v_call: TRBV20-1; j_call: TRBJ2-5; cdr3_nt: TGCAGTGCTAGCGGGCAGAGGGGCCCAGAGACCCAGTACTTC; cdr3_aa: CSASGQRGPETQYF
d_call: .; clone_size: .; v_call: TRBV2; j_call: TRBJ2-1; cdr3_nt: TGTGCCAGCAGTGAAGCGTTCGGGCGGGTGAGCTCCTACAATGAGCAGTTCTTC; cdr3_aa: CASSEAFGRVSSYNEQFF
d_call: TRBD1; clone_size: few; v_call: TRBV5-1; j_call: TRBJ2-7; cdr3_nt: TGCGCCAGCAGCCAAAGGGGGACAGGGGGATACTACGAGCAGTACTTC; cdr3_aa: CASSQRGTGGYYEQYF
d_call: TRBD2; clone_size: few; v_call: TRBV28; j_call: TRBJ2-1; cdr3_nt: TGTGCCAGCAGTTCCGGACTAGCGGGAGATCATGAGCAGTTCTTC; cdr3_aa: CASSSGLAGDHEQFF
d_call: .; clone_size: few; v_call: TRBV12-3/TRBV12-4; j_call: TRBJ1-2; cdr3_nt: TGTGCCACCCTAAGAACAGGGAATAGTGGCTACACCTTC; cdr3_aa: CATLRTGNSGYTF
d_call: .; clone_size: few; v_call: TRBV2; j_call: TRBJ1-5; cdr3_nt: TGTGCCAGCAGTGAAGCCGGCGGACAGCGTCCTCGTCAGCCCCAGCATTTT; cdr3_aa: CASSEAGGQRPRQPQHF
d_call: TRBD2; clone_size: many; v_call: TRBV2; j_call: TRBJ2-1; cdr3_nt: TGTGCCAGCAGCGCGTCCACATATTCGGGGGGGCGGCAGTTCTTC; cdr3_aa: CASSASTYSGGRQFF
d_call: .; clone_size: .; v_call: TRBV6-2/TRBV6-3; j_call: TRBJ1-1; cdr3_nt: TGTGCCAGCAGTTTTTGGGGAAGTGGCTTCATGAACACTGAAGCTTTCTTT; cdr3_aa: CASSFWGSGFMNTEAFF
d_call: TRBD1; clone_size: many; v_call: TRBV14; j_call: TRBJ2-2; cdr3_nt: TGTGCCAGCAGCCAAGAAGTGGGCCCCACAGGGGCCGGGGAGCTGTTTTTT; cdr3_aa: CASSQEVGPTGAGELFF
d_call: .; clone_size: .; v_call: TRBV7-6; j_call: TRBJ1-5; cdr3_nt: TGTGCCAGCAGCTTACCTCCGGGAATGCAGCATTTT; cdr3_aa: CASSLPPGMQHF
d_call: .; clone_size: .; v_call: TRBV20-1; j_call: TRBJ2-2; cdr3_nt: TGCAGTGCTAGCGGGACCAACACCGGGGAGCTGTTTTTT; cdr3_aa: CSASGTNTGELFF
d_call: .; clone_size: .; v_call: TRBV11-2; j_call: TRBJ2-7; cdr3_nt: TGTGCCAGCAGCTTAGATCCGAGTTTC; cdr3_aa: CASSLDPSF
d_call: TRBD1; clone_size: few; v_call: TRBV4-2; j_call: TRBJ1-5; cdr3_nt: TGTGCCAGCAGCCAGGCGGACAGGGGAGGAAATCAGCCCCAGCATTTT; cdr3_aa: CASSQADRGGNQPQHF
d_call: .; clone_size: few; v_call: TRBV5-1; j_call: TRBJ2-5; cdr3_nt: TGCGCCAGCAGCTTGGGGATGGGAAGAGAGGCCCAGTACTTC; cdr3_aa: CASSLGMGREAQYF
d_call: .; clone_size: few; v_call: TRBV2; j_call: TRBJ2-7; cdr3_nt: TGTGCCAGCAGTGTGTCACCAAACTACGAGCAGTACTTC; cdr3_aa: CASSVSPNYEQYF
d_call: .; clone_size: few; v_call: TRBV20-1; j_call: TRBJ2-1; cdr3_nt: TGCAGTGCCAACGAGCCCGGGTCGGGCAATGAGCAGTTCTTC; cdr3_aa: CSANEPGSGNEQFF
d_call: TRBD1; clone_size: few; v_call: TRBV30; j_call: TRBJ1-1; cdr3_nt: TGTGCCTGGGGGGGCAAGGGACAGGGGCGCACTGAAGCTTTCTTT; cdr3_aa: CAWGGKGQGRTEAFF
d_call: .; clone_size: few; v_call: TRBV3-1; j_call: TRBJ2-2; cdr3_nt: TGTGCCAGCAGCCGACAGGCTAGGAACACCGGGGAGCTGTTTTTT; cdr3_aa: CASSRQARNTGELFF
d_call: .; clone_size: many; v_call: TRBV9; j_call: TRBJ2-3; cdr3_nt: TGTGCCAGCAGCCTTACGACCTATTCTAGCACAGATACGCAGTATTTT; cdr3_aa: CASSLTTYSSTDTQYF
d_call: .; clone_size: few; v_call: TRBV7-2; j_call: TRBJ1-3; cdr3_nt: TGTGCCAGCAGCTTTAGAGGATTCTCTGGAAACACCATATATTTT; cdr3_aa: CASSFRGFSGNTIYF
d_call: .; clone_size: few; v_call: TRBV11-2; j_call: TRBJ2-2; cdr3_nt: TGTGCCAGCAGCTTGTCGCGTCGTGGTGTCGGGGAGCTGTTTTTT; cdr3_aa: CASSLSRRGVGELFF
d_call: TRBD2; clone_size: .; v_call: TRBV27; j_call: TRBJ2-1; cdr3_nt: TGTGCCAGCAGTTTATCGTCAGCGGGGGTTTACAATGAGCAGTTCTTC; cdr3_aa: CASSLSSAGVYNEQFF
d_call: TRBD2; clone_size: many; v_call: TRBV20-1; j_call: TRBJ2-4; cdr3_nt: TGCAGTGCTAGTGGGGGGGTGGCCAAAAACATTCAGTACTTC; cdr3_aa: CSASGGVAKNIQYF
d_call: TRBD2; clone_size: many; v_call: TRBV20-1; j_call: TRBJ2-1; cdr3_nt: TGCAGTGCTAGAGATATCCCCCGAGTAGCGGGGTACAATGAGCAGTTCTTC; cdr3_aa: CSARDIPRVAGYNEQFF